One sample yielded the 25 T cell receptor beta chains listed below, sequenced in a study of CDR3 diversity in severe acne. One entry per CDR3 protein, called by TCRdb with MiXCR from the PCR reads. The table lists over 100,000 distinct CDR3 sequences, roughly 51% of them singletons. The sequenced sample consisted of blood. These receptors came from a male donor with acne.

This chain links TRBV10-3 with TRBJ2-3, with D tentatively TRBD1 (6 bases). Deletions cut 0 bases from V and 1 base from J, with 11 bases between. The CDR3 is made up of 16 amino acids. Germline V gene data show CDR1 as ENHRY and CDR2 as SYGVKD. The CDR3 protein is CAISESGGERTDTQYF. The CDR3, as DNA: TGTGCCATCAGTGAGTCAGGGGGAGAACGCACAGATACGCAGTATTTT.

This clonotype showed up just a few times. The limits of the CDR3 on the DNA are not certain, so only TCRdb's listed CDR3 is given. This sequence joins TRBV7-9 and TRBJ2-5; the D call of TRBD1 is as the table states it, not checked on the DNA. Germline loops: CDR1 SEHNR, CDR2 FQNEAQ (reference sequence). The CDR3 spans 21 residues, counting both ends. The CDR3 is CASSLDQGAEKLFFGSGTQYF.

This clonotype has a count of ten or more. The chain couples TRBV5-8 to TRBJ1-1, with 9 bases aligning to TRBD1. Germline CDR1 SGHTS, CDR2 YDEGEE. The CDR3 is 16 residues long. Trimming at V came to 2 bases and at J to 5 bases, leaving 10 bases not matched to a gene. CDR3: CASSFSQGARYTEAFF. The CDR3 DNA follows: TGTGCCAGCAGCTTCTCACAGGGGGCAAGGTATACTGAAGCTTTCTTT.

This clonotype was counted at least ten times. The chain carries TRBV30 and TRBJ2-6; D uncertain. Trimming removed 3 bases from V and 4 bases from J, with 4 bases in between. This CDR3 is built from 12 residues. Germline assignment: CDR1 GTSNPN and CDR2 SVGIG (reference sequence). The CDR3 protein is CAWRRGANVLTF. The CDR3 DNA is TGTGCCTGGAGGCGAGGGGCCAACGTCCTGACTTTC.

This clonotype was counted many times. The genes are TRBV9 and TRBJ1-6, with D unresolved. CDR1 is SGDLS, CDR2 YYNGEE, per germline. Trimming removed 0 bases at V and 3 bases at J, with 4 bases between. The CDR3 extends over 14 amino acids. DNA of the CDR3: TGTGCCAGCAGCGTAGAAGACTATAATTCACCCCTCCACTTT. Translation: CASSVEDYNSPLHF. Full variable domain (rest looked up from reference TRBV9 and TRBJ1-6): DSGVTQTPKHLITATGQRVTLRCSPRSGDLSVYWYQQSLDQGLQFLIQYYNGEERAKGNILERFSAQQFPDLHSELNLSSLELGDSALYFCASSVEDYNSPLHFGNGTRLTVT.

J is TRBJ2-4 and V is TRBV19; 7 bases are shared with TRBD2. The CDR3 has 15 residues. Trimming took 5 bases from V and 7 from J; bases not matched to a gene: 11. Germline values: CDR1 LNHDA, CDR2 SQIVND (reference sequence). The CDR3 loop reads CASSLGGGVANIQYF. The CDR3, as DNA: TGTGCCAGTAGTCTGGGGGGGGGGGTGGCGAACATTCAGTACTTC.

On this clonotype: A much larger clone is a single base away; this may be a read error. The rearrangement uses TRBV19 and TRBJ2-6; TRBD1 matches at 7 bases. V lost 5 bases and J lost 5; bases outside the gene matches: 12. Germline loops: CDR1 LNHDA, CDR2 SQIVND (reference sequence). CDR3 length equals 17 residues. The CDR3 protein is CASSSTGFRSRANVLTF. Here the CDR3 DNA reads TGTGCCAGTAGTTCGACAGGGTTCCGTTCTAGGGCCAACGTCCTGACTTTC.

The chain recombines TRBV6-6 with TRBJ1-5, with a tentative D call TRBD1 (6 bases). The ends were cut back, 7 bases at V and 1 base at J, with 17 bases in the middle. CDR1 and CDR2 (germline): MNHNY, SVGAGI (reference sequence). The CDR3 covers 16 residues. The CDR3 loop reads CASNSPRQGSNQPQHF. Here the CDR3 DNA reads TGTGCCAGCAATTCCCCACGTCAGGGGAGCAATCAGCCCCAGCATTTT.

This clonotype is deemed medium-sized. The chain is built from TRBV4-2 and TRBJ2-7; D gene ambiguous. Looked up from germline, CDR1 is LGHNA and CDR2 is YNFKEQ. V dropped 2 bases and J dropped 5 bases, with 16 bases sitting between them. CDR3 size: 15 residues. The chain's CDR3 is CASSQSAGPVHEQYF. The DNA for the CDR3 is TGTGCCAGCAGCCAATCAGCCGGACCGGTCCACGAGCAGTACTTC.

This clonotype appeared many times. The chain has TRBV2 and TRBJ2-3; TRBD2 agrees at 9 bases. Losses at the gene ends were 0 bases for V and 6 bases for J; bases not matched to a gene: 4. From germline, CDR1 is SNHLY and CDR2 FYNNEI. This CDR3 contains 15 residues. The CDR3 spells CASSEAGGRADTQYF. In nucleotides, the CDR3 is TGTGCCAGCAGTGAAGCCGGCGGGAGGGCTGATACGCAGTATTTT.

The chain recombines TRBV20-1 with TRBJ2-5; 8 bases are shared with TRBD2. The length of the CDR3 is 16 residues. Germline V gene lookup returns CDR1 DFQATT and CDR2 SNEGSKA (reference sequence). Trimming at V came to 5 bases and at J to 7 bases, leaving 18 bases not matched to a gene. The CDR3 region is CSAAGRAAGEEGTQYF. The CDR3 region has the DNA TGCAGTGCTGCCGGGAGGGCGGCGGGAGAGGAGGGGACCCAGTACTTC.

As concerns this clonotype: Without the conserved terminal phenylalanine or tryptophan, this CDR3 likely stems from a read error. The CDR3 loop reads CAGGGADNNSPLHS. The CDR3 DNA sequence: TGTGCCGGGGGTGGGGCAGACAATAATTCACCCCTCCACTCT. The rearrangement joins TRBV7-9 to TRBJ1-6; tentative D call: TRBD1 (5 bases). Germline-derived CDR1 and CDR2 are SEHNR and FQNEAQ (reference sequence). This CDR3 is 14 amino acids long. V was shortened by 11 bases and J by 5 bases, with 16 bases between the two germline ends.

The rearrangement uses TRBV9 and TRBJ2-1; 10 bases map to TRBD1. The CDR3 spans 15 residues. Looked up from germline, CDR1 is SGDLS and CDR2 is YYNGEE. V lost 4 bases to trimming and J lost 9 bases; unmatched junction nucleotides: 10. CDR3 DNA: TGTGCCAGCAGCCCAGGGACAGGGGACTTCAGTGAGCAGTTCTTC. Encoded protein: CASSPGTGDFSEQFF.

The rearrangement joins TRBV15 to TRBJ1-2; no firm D call. V was shortened by 2 bases and J by 0 bases, with 13 bases between the two germline ends. CDR3 length: 16 amino acids. Germline loops: CDR1 LNHNV, CDR2 YYDKDF (reference sequence). Written as DNA, the CDR3 is TGTGCCACCAGCAGATCCCGGGCAGTAGCTAACTATGGCTACACCTTC. Protein sequence: CATSRSRAVANYGYTF.

Many counts were recorded for this clonotype. The chain recombines TRBV6-5 with TRBJ1-1, with D maybe TRBD1 (5 bases). V was shortened by 2 bases and J by 3 bases, with 10 bases between the two germline ends. This CDR3 spans 14 amino acids. Germline assignment: CDR1 MNHEY and CDR2 SVGAGI. CDR3 bases: TGTGCCAGCAGTTACAACGAGGGGCACACTGAAGCTTTCTTT. Its translation is CASSYNEGHTEAFF.

To note about this clonotype: This may be a read error, as it is one base from a much larger clone. The J gene is TRBJ1-3, the V gene TRBV7-9; possibly TRBD1 for D (5 bases). The CDR3 has 17 amino acids. CDR1 SEHNR and CDR2 FQNEAQ come from the germline V gene (reference sequence). The CDR3 sequence: CAISLEGTERSGNTIYF. The CDR3, as DNA: TGTGCCATCAGCTTAGAGGGGACGGAACGCTCTGGAAACACCATATATTTT.

This clonotype was counted many times. The chain is built from TRBV6-6 and TRBJ1-2; D is possibly TRBD1 (6 bases). The germline V gene encodes CDR1 MNHNY and CDR2 SVGAGI (reference sequence). This CDR3 is 13 amino acids long. Trimming cost V 10 bases and J 6 bases, with 18 bases left between them. The CDR3 sequence: CATTRDTLNGYTF. The CDR3 DNA reads TGTGCCACTACTAGGGACACCTTAAATGGCTACACCTTC.

About this clonotype itself: A read error may account for a junction end that differs from germline. This chain links TRBV7-7 with TRBJ2-1; D remains ambiguous. Germline loops: CDR1 SSHAT, CDR2 FNYEAQ (reference sequence). CDR3 length: 11 amino acids. CDR3 coding DNA: TGTGCTAGCAGCTCCGGGAATGAGCAGTTCTTC. This codes for CASSSGNEQFF.

V and J are TRBV20-1 and TRBJ2-2; 8 bases map to TRBD2. V lost 1 base to trimming and J lost 0 bases; unmatched junction nucleotides: 1. Germline CDR1 DFQATT, CDR2 SNEGSKA (reference sequence). The CDR3 is made up of 15 amino acids. CDR3 residues: CSARAGLANTGELFF. The CDR3 DNA reads as TGCAGTGCTAGAGCGGGACTAGCGAACACCGGGGAGCTGTTTTTT.

V usage is TRBV7-4 and J usage is TRBJ1-1; 9 nucleotides line up with TRBD1. CDR1 and CDR2 from the germline V gene are SGHVT and SQSDAQ. Unmatched junction bases numbered 8, after V lost 8 bases and J lost 4 bases. The CDR3 runs to 14 residues. The CDR3 here is CASPGTGRLTEAFF. In DNA form, the CDR3 reads TGTGCCAGCCCAGGGACAGGGCGGCTCACTGAAGCTTTCTTT.

Many counts were recorded for this clonotype. This rearrangement joins TRBV19 to TRBJ2-7; D perhaps matches TRBD1 (6 bases). The CDR3 loop spans 15 amino acids. Germline lookup yields CDR1 LNHDA and CDR2 SQIVND (reference sequence). The V gene lost 0 bases and the J gene lost 2 bases, with 11 bases spanning the gap. The CDR3 DNA sequence: TGTGCCAGTAGTATAGATAAGAGGGGGACCTACGAGCAGTACTTC. Its protein is CASSIDKRGTYEQYF.

The chain is built from TRBV25-1 and TRBJ2-3; 7 nucleotides match TRBD1. The V gene's germline CDR1 is MGHDK and CDR2 SYGVNS. V was pared by 7 bases and J by 0 bases, with 7 bases of the junction left unmatched. The CDR3 covers 15 residues. For the CDR3, the DNA is TGTGCCAGCATTTGGGGCAGGGGGAGCACAGATACGCAGTATTTT. Translation gives CASIWGRGSTDTQYF.

In its sample, this clonotype is medium-sized. This chain connects TRBV5-1 to TRBJ2-7; 8 bases map to TRBD2. There are 14 residues in the CDR3. Germline CDR1 SGHRS, CDR2 YFSETQ. The V segment lost 3 bases and the J segment 5 bases; nucleotides outside the gene matches: 7. In nucleotides, the CDR3 is TGCGCCAGCAGCTCACCGGGGGGGTTCGACGAGCAGTACTTC. Translation gives CASSSPGGFDEQYF.

Points on this clonotype: This may be a read error, as it is one base from a much larger clone. The chain has TRBV5-4 and TRBJ1-2; D unclear. V was pared by 7 bases and J by 4 bases, with 20 bases between. Germline CDR1 SGHNT, CDR2 YYREEE (reference sequence). This CDR3 contains 15 residues. The CDR3 loop is CASGRIGGGLYGYTF. CDR3 in DNA: TGTGCCAGCGGACGCATCGGAGGCGGGCTCTATGGCTACACCTTC.

For this clonotype: This may stem from a read error, because a much larger clone lies one nucleotide away. The missing conserved phenylalanine or tryptophan at the end of this CDR3 makes a read error likely. The gene calls are TRBV20-1 and TRBJ2-5, with D uncertain. The CDR3 is 15 residues long. V was pared by 0 bases and J by 4 bases, with 15 bases between. Germline CDR1 and CDR2: DFQATT and SNEGSKA (reference sequence). Here the CDR3 DNA reads TGCAGTGCTAGAGATCGGCAGGCTAATGTAGAGACCCAGTACCTC. Translated: CSARDRQANVETQYL.